Below, 5 T cell receptor beta chains from the same sample are listed, as sequenced in a study of blood T cells in healthy people across ages. Combining a sample-barcoded 5' primer with a J-beta primer mix, a second PCR ran for 7 to 11 cycles. MiXCR was run by TCRdb on the 5' RACE reads, yielding one entry per CDR3 protein. The top ten clones hold approximately 17% of a sample with 1,100,000 or so distinct CDR3 sequences, around 43% of them seen once. The specimen sequenced was blood. These receptors all come from a woman aged 60-70 years in good health.

This chain connects TRBV2 to TRBJ2-7; D possibly corresponds to TRBD2 (7 bases). V was cut by 4 bases and J by 3 bases, with 16 bases left in between. The germline V gene encodes CDR1 SNHLY and CDR2 FYNNEI. This CDR3 has 15 residues. In nucleotides, the CDR3 is TGTGCCAGCAGTGTAATGGGGGGGCAGTTCTACGAGCAGTACTTC. Translating it yields CASSVMGGQFYEQYF.

The rearrangement uses TRBV6-6 and TRBJ2-1, with TRBD2 identical over 7 bases. J was trimmed by 5 bases and V by 4 bases; bases with no gene match: 5. CDR1 MNHNY and CDR2 SVGAGI come from the germline V gene (reference sequence). This CDR3 is 14 amino acids long. The CDR3: CASSWSGDDNEQFF. The CDR3 nucleotides read TGTGCCAGCAGTTGGAGCGGGGATGACAATGAGCAGTTCTTC.

The CDR3 sequence is CSTGGNEQFF. CDR3 DNA sequence: TGCAGCACAGGGGGCAATGAGCAGTTCTTC. The chain joins TRBV29-1 to TRBJ2-1; 8 bases are a match to TRBD1. This CDR3 comprises 10 residues. The V segment lost 8 bases and the J segment 6 bases; nucleotides outside the gene matches: 0. Germline CDR1 SQVTM, CDR2 ANQGSEA.

The V and J genes are TRBV7-2 and TRBJ1-1, with D hard to call. Germline-derived CDR1 and CDR2 are SGHTA and FQGNSA. Trimming took 5 bases from V and 1 from J, leaving 8 bases between them. The CDR3 spans 13 residues. The CDR3 here is CASSGRTNTEAFF. The DNA for the CDR3 is TGTGCCAGCAGCGGAAGGACGAACACTGAAGCTTTCTTT.

This rearrangement joins TRBV10-3 to TRBJ1-1; tentatively, D is TRBD1 (6 bases). This CDR3 contains 14 residues. CDR1 is ENHRY and CDR2 is SYGVKD in the germline V gene. With 2 bases removed from V and 3 bases from J, the gap between germline ends came to 10 bases. CDR3 sequence: CAISETQGYTEAFF. The CDR3 region has the DNA TGTGCCATCAGTGAGACACAGGGTTACACTGAAGCTTTCTTT.